Following are 21 T cell receptor beta chains from one sample sequenced in a study of T cells in Graves' hyperthyroidism and ophthalmopathy. Amplified regions were TCR beta CDR3 sequences from RNA transcripts. The HTBI primer set served for first-round RT-PCR of the TCR CDR3. Each CDR3 protein gets one entry after TCRdb re-called the multiplex PCR reads with MiXCR. The sample yields some 350,000 distinct CDR3 sequences, roughly 15% seen once. The material sequenced was blood. These receptors were taken from a woman aged 60-75 years with Graves' ophthalmopathy.

Ten or more counts support this clonotype. CDR3 sequence (DNA): TGTGCCAGCAGTATGACAGGGGCGGCCTACGAGCAGTACTTC. This translates into CASSMTGAAYEQYF. The J gene is TRBJ2-7, the V gene TRBV27; TRBD1 matches at 8 bases. Germline V gene lookup returns CDR1 MNHEY and CDR2 SMNVEV (reference sequence). CDR3 length equals 14 residues. The V gene end was trimmed by 5 bases and the J gene end by 2 bases; junction bases not matched to a gene: 5.

The table lists this clonotype with a few counts. The CDR3 DNA sequence: TGTGCCTGGAGTATACAGGGATCTCAGCCCCAGCATTTT. Residues: CAWSIQGSQPQHF. The gene calls are TRBV30 and TRBJ1-5; maybe TRBD1 (6 bases). The ends were cut back, 2 bases at V and 6 bases at J, with 11 bases in the middle. This CDR3 has 13 residues. CDR1 GTSNPN and CDR2 SVGIG come from the germline V gene (reference sequence). Combining the CDR3 with reference TRBV30 and TRBJ1-5 gives the whole variable domain SQTIHQWPATLVQPVGSPLSLECTVEGTSNPNLYWYRQAAGRGLQLLFYSVGIGQISSEVPQNLSASRPQDRQFILSSKKLLLSDSGFYLCAWSIQGSQPQHFGDGTRLSIL.

In this sample, this clonotype turned up many times. The V gene is TRBV7-2, the J gene TRBJ2-3; D not certain. V was shortened by 6 bases and J by 4 bases, with 5 bases between the two germline ends. The CDR3 contains 11 residues. Looked up from germline, CDR1 is SGHTA and CDR2 is FQGNSA. CDR3 coding DNA: TGTGCCAGCAGTACGGCAGATACGCAGTATTTT. It specifies CASSTADTQYF.

At least ten counts were recorded for this clonotype. The genes are TRBV20-1 and TRBJ2-1; 8 bases agree with TRBD2. Germline V lookup: CDR1 DFQATT, CDR2 SNEGSKA (reference sequence). The length of the CDR3 is 16 residues. The trim removed 0 bases at V and 9 bases at J, leaving 13 bases unmatched. The CDR3 DNA sequence: TGCAGTGCTAGAGATCCTAGCGGGCCAGGCCCTGGTGAGCAGTTCTTC. It translates to CSARDPSGPGPGEQFF.

This rearrangement joins TRBV29-1 to TRBJ2-5, with 12 bases that match TRBD2. The germline CDR1 and CDR2 sequences are SQVTM and ANQGSEA. The CDR3 consists of 16 residues. V trimming: 5 bases; J trimming: 2 bases; junction bases outside the gene matches: 9. CDR3 bases: TGCAGCGTTAGGAGGGCTAGCGGGAGGGTACAAGAGACCCAGTACTTC. Protein sequence: CSVRRASGRVQETQYF.

At least ten counts were recorded for this clonotype. The chain combines TRBV28 with TRBJ2-2, with a possible D match to TRBD2 (6 bases). The CDR3 consists of 14 residues. With 4 bases removed from V and 4 bases from J, the gap between germline ends came to 10 bases. Germline V gene data show CDR1 as MDHEN and CDR2 as SYDVKM. Here the CDR3 reads CASSSQEGTGELFF. The CDR3, as DNA: TGTGCCAGCAGTTCCCAGGAGGGCACCGGGGAGCTGTTTTTT.

This clonotype has ten or more counts. The chain employs TRBV28 and TRBJ2-7; tentative D call: TRBD2 (6 bases). This CDR3 comprises 14 residues. CDR1 and CDR2 (germline): MDHEN, SYDVKM. V shed 5 bases and J shed 3 bases, with 14 bases lying between them. Written as DNA, the CDR3 is TGTGCCAGCAGTCCCCCGGGACTCTTCTACGAGCAGTACTTC. Translation gives CASSPPGLFYEQYF.

This chain connects TRBV28 to TRBJ2-3, with TRBD2 as a possible D gene (6 bases). The CDR3 is 13 residues long. Germline CDR1 and CDR2: MDHEN and SYDVKM. CDR3 in DNA: TGTGTTAGCGGAGCCTCTAGCACAGATACGCAGTATTTT. It codes for CVSGASSTDTQYF.

This clonotype came up many times. The V call is TRBV6-1, the J call TRBJ2-1, with D perhaps being TRBD1 or TRBD2 (5 bases each). In germline, CDR1 is MNHNS, CDR2 SASEGT. Trimming removed 6 bases from V and 8 bases from J, with 20 bases in between. CDR3 length equals 15 residues. The CDR3 nucleotides read TGTGCCAGCAGGCCGCCGGGACCCATGACCCATGAGCAGTTCTTC. Amino acids: CASRPPGPMTHEQFF.

The chain recombines TRBV2 with TRBJ2-5; D may be TRBD1 or TRBD2 (6 bases each). Trimming took off 2 bases at V and 5 bases at J, with 12 bases between the two ends. CDR3 size: 14 residues. CDR1 is SNHLY, CDR2 FYNNEI, per germline. The CDR3 region has the DNA TGTGCCAGCAGTGAAAGGGGGGTCGACGAGACCCAGTACTTC. Translating it yields CASSERGVDETQYF.

This clonotype was seen a handful of times. The CDR3 reads CASSVPTGTNTGELFF. In DNA form, the CDR3 reads TGCGCCAGCAGCGTACCGACAGGGACGAACACCGGGGAGCTGTTTTTT. This chain connects TRBV5-1 to TRBJ2-2, with 7 bases identical to TRBD1. The CDR3 is 16 residues long. The germline gives CDR1 SGHRS, CDR2 YFSETQ. J was trimmed by 0 bases and V by 4 bases; bases with no gene match: 6.

This clonotype was recorded many times. J is TRBJ2-5 and V is TRBV29-1, with 9 bases aligning to TRBD1. Germline-derived CDR1 and CDR2 are SQVTM and ANQGSEA. J lost 5 bases, V lost 5 bases, and 15 bases had no gene match. The CDR3 runs 16 residues. CDR3 in DNA: TGCAGCGTTCGGACCGGGACAGGGAATTTTTGGGAGACCCAGTACTTC. Protein sequence: CSVRTGTGNFWETQYF.

This clonotype was detected only a few times. The V gene is TRBV5-5, the J gene TRBJ1-1; D is undetermined. This CDR3 is built from 11 residues. Germline V CDR1 and CDR2: SGHKS, YYEKEE (reference sequence). Between the trimmed V and J ends, which lost 4 bases and 3 bases, there was a span of 4 bases. The CDR3: CASSGYTEAFF. CDR3 DNA sequence: TGTGCCAGCAGCGGGTACACTGAAGCTTTCTTT.

This clonotype was detected only a few times. The genes are TRBV24-1 and TRBJ1-5; no definite D call. Germline loops: CDR1 KGHDR, CDR2 SFDVKD. The CDR3 covers 14 residues. Trimming removed 5 bases at V and 0 bases at J, with 7 bases between. The CDR3: CATSGDYSNQPQHF. Here the CDR3 DNA reads TGTGCCACCAGTGGCGATTATAGCAATCAGCCCCAGCATTTT.

The V gene is TRBV6-1, the J gene TRBJ2-2; 12 nucleotides agree with TRBD2. The CDR3 sequence is 16 residues long. V dropped 6 bases and J dropped 7; count of bases not matched to a gene: 9. Germline V gene lookup returns CDR1 MNHNS and CDR2 SASEGT. The CDR3 is CASSRGLAGTGGELFF. CDR3 sequence (DNA): TGTGCCAGCAGCAGAGGACTAGCGGGAACGGGCGGGGAGCTGTTTTTT.

Ten or more counts support this clonotype. V is TRBV20-1 and J is TRBJ2-7; 11 bases match TRBD1. Trimming took 7 bases from V and 5 from J; bases not matched to a gene: 4. This CDR3 contains 12 residues. CDR1 and CDR2 (germline): DFQATT, SNEGSKA (reference sequence). The CDR3 spells CSVRTGGDEQYF. CDR3 nucleotides: TGCAGTGTCAGGACAGGGGGCGACGAGCAGTACTTC.

This clonotype was observed at least ten times. The rearrangement links TRBV11-2 to TRBJ2-1; TRBD2 agrees at 11 bases. The germline gives CDR1 SGHAT, CDR2 FQNNGV. There are 19 residues in the CDR3. Losses at the gene ends were 3 bases for V and 2 bases for J; bases not matched to a gene: 12. DNA of the CDR3: TGTGCCAGCAGCTTCAGAATAGCGGGAGGGATCAGCACCTACAATGAGCAGTTCTTC. Protein: CASSFRIAGGISTYNEQFF.

This clonotype has at least ten counts. The chain combines TRBV28 with TRBJ2-6; D call uncertain. The germline V gene has CDR1 MDHEN and CDR2 SYDVKM. The V end was cut by 7 bases, the J end by 0 bases, with 13 bases between. CDR3 length: 16 residues. The CDR3 bases are TGTGCCAGCACCGCCGGATGGAGCTCTGGGGCCAACGTCCTGACTTTC. Translated, it gives CASTAGWSSGANVLTF.

Ten or more counts support this clonotype. This chain connects TRBV30 to TRBJ1-1; the D gene is possibly TRBD1 (5 bases). The V and J ends lost 5 bases and 10 bases respectively, with 20 bases between them. This CDR3 spans 13 amino acids. Germline V gene sequence: CDR1 GTSNPN, CDR2 SVGIG (reference sequence). The CDR3 DNA reads TGTGCCTGGTCCTCGGGGGTCCTATACGCAGCTTTCTTT. Translated, it gives CAWSSGVLYAAFF.

This clonotype has at least ten counts. In nucleotides, the CDR3 is TGTGCCAGCAGTTTGCTGACTAGCGGGGGCTCCTACGAGCAGTACTTC. This gives the protein CASSLLTSGGSYEQYF. This sequence joins TRBV12-3 or TRBV12-4 and TRBJ2-7, with 12 bases aligning to TRBD2. The CDR3 length is 16 residues. V trimming: 3 bases; J trimming: 0 bases; junction bases outside the gene matches: 3.

This clonotype has only a few counts. The rearrangement joins TRBV4-1 to TRBJ2-1, with D tentatively TRBD2 (5 bases). Germline CDR1 reads MGHRA; CDR2 reads YSYEKL. The CDR3 totals 15 residues. The V end lost 3 bases, the J end lost 0 bases, and 9 bases lay between the germline ends. In DNA, the CDR3 is TGCGCCAGCAGCCAGACTACCAACTCCTACAATGAGCAGTTCTTC. Translation: CASSQTTNSYNEQFF.